This T cell receptor (beta chain) was obtained from a study of blood T cell repertoires in COVID-19. As for the study in general: Italy, Spain and the United States were the sources of the convalescent and acute COVID-19 samples. T cells, B-cell-depleted T cells, or PBMCs supplied cDNA or gDNA.

This CDR3 is built from 15 residues. Germline V gives CDR1 KGHSH, CDR2 LQKENI. V was trimmed by 2 bases and J by 0 bases, leaving 5 bases between them. Original methodology: By means of reference gene primer amplification, nucleated cell counts were estimated. The protocol was immunoSEQ multiplex PCR, while the TCRdb copy is restricted to in-frame clones and leaves out a portion. D and trimming were read from the DNA, whereas the V and J calls and clone size are those reported in that table. This table holds some 97,000 clones, 88% found once. The chain joins TRBV18 to TRBJ2-6, with D unresolved. The TCR comes from a woman aged 55 to 70 with acute or convalescent COVID-19. Source material: peripheral blood. The CDR3 loop reads CASSPGPSGANVLTF. DNA for the CDR3: TGTGCCAGCTCACCAGGGCCCTCTGGGGCCAACGTCCTGACTTTC.